Sequencing of this T cell receptor (beta chain) was carried out in a study of cytomegalovirus exposure and HLA in healthy donors. PCR used 60 Vbeta primers and 13 Jbeta primers. As processed by the authors: Unique TCR beta chains totaled some 78 million in a later count, with approximately 11 million of them shared. Sequenced by immunoSEQ multiplex PCR; TCRdb stores in-frame clones only, minus some. V and J calls and clone size are copied from that table; D and trimming were computed from the DNA. The table has roughly 100,000 clones, 12% to 15% seen once. The V gene's germline CDR1 is PRHDT and CDR2 FYEKMQ (reference sequence). The CDR3 has 15 amino acids. J gave up 3 bases and V 8 bases, and 7 bases lay outside the gene matches.

The sequencing input was PBMCs. This TCR derives from a female donor in good health and CMV-seronegative. V and J are TRBV13 and TRBJ2-1, with 10 bases identical to TRBD2. CDR3: CASEGGLALYNEQFF. Written as DNA, the CDR3 is TGTGCCAGCGAGGGGGGACTAGCGCTCTACAATGAGCAGTTCTTC.